This T cell receptor (beta chain) derives from a study of regulatory T cells in long-lasting Graves disease. Study background: Prior antithyroid drug treatment in newly diagnosed Graves' patients lasted under 3 months.

The CDR3 is 14 amino acids. With 5 bases removed from V and 1 base from J, the gap between germline ends came to 11 bases. CDR1 MNHNS and CDR2 SASEGT come from the germline V gene. To make TCR beta libraries, researchers used iRepertoire HTBI primers and Arm-PCR of CDR3 regions. One entry per CDR3 protein results from TCRdb running MiXCR on the multiplex PCR reads. The sample consists of some 490,000 distinct CDR3 sequences, around 12% of them appearing once. This clonotype was found many times. Time point: newly diagnosed GD, antithyroid drugs for less than 3 months. RNA from PBMCs was the source of the TCR library. These same records also appear under a second study, on T cells in Graves' hyperthyroidism and ophthalmopathy.

J is TRBJ1-1 and V is TRBV6-1, with a possible D match to TRBD1 (5 bases). This TCR came from a woman aged 25 to 39 with Graves disease. Sequencing used peripheral blood mononuclear cells (PBMCs), obtained at new diagnosis, from a patient treated with antithyroid drugs. CDR3 sequence reads: CASSNPGQNTEAFF. As DNA, the CDR3 is TGTGCCAGCAGTAACCCCGGACAGAACACTGAAGCTTTCTTT.